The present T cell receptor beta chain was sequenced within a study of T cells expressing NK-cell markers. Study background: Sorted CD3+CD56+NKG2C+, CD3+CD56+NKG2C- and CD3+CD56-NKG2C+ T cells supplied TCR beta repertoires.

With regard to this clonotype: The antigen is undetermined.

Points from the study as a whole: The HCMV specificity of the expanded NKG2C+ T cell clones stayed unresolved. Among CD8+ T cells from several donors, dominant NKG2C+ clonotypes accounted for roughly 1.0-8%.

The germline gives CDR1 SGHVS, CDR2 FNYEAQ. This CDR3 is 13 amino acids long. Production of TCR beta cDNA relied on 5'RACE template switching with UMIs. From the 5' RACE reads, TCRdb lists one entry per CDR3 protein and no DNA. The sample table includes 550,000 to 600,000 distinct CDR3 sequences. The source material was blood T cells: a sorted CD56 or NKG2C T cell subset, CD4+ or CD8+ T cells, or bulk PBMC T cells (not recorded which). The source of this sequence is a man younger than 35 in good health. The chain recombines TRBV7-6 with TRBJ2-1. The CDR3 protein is CASSVGLSNEQFF.